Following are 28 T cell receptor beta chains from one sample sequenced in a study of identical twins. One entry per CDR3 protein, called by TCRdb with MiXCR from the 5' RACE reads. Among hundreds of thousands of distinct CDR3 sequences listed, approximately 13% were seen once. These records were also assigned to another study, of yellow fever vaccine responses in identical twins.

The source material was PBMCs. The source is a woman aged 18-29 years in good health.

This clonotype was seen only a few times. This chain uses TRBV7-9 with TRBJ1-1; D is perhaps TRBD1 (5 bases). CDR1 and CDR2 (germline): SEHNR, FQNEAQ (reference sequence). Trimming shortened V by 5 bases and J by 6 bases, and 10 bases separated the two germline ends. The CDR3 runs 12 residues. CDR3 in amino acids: CASSPPGPEAFF. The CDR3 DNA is TGTGCCAGCAGCCCGCCGGGGCCTGAAGCTTTCTTT.

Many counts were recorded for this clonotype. The CDR3 loop is CASSRGVTFF. CDR3 DNA sequence: TGTGCCAGCTCTAGGGGGGTGACTTTCTTT. The chain recombines TRBV12-3 or TRBV12-4 with TRBJ1-1; TRBD1 is a possible D gene (6 bases). V lost 8 bases and J 12 bases, leaving 13 bases between the germline ends. The CDR3 is made up of 10 amino acids.

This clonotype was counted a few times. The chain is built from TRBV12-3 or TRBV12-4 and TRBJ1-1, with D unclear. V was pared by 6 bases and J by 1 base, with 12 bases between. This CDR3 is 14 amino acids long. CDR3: CASSLTNSNTEAFF. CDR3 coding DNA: TGTGCCAGCAGCTTGACAAATTCGAACACTGAAGCTTTCTTT.

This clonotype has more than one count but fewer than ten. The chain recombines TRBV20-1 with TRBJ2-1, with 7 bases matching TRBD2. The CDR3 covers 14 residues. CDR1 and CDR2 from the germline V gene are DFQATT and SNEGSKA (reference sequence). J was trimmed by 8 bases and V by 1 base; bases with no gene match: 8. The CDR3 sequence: CSARGGSLADEQFF. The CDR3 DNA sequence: TGCAGTGCTAGAGGCGGGAGTTTGGCCGATGAGCAGTTCTTC.

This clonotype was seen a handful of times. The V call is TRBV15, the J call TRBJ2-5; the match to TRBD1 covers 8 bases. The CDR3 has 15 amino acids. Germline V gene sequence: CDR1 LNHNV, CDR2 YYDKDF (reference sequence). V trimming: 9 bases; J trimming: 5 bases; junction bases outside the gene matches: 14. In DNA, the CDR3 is TGTGCCACACACCTCTGGACAGGGAATAGTGAGACCCAGTACTTC. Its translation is CATHLWTGNSETQYF.

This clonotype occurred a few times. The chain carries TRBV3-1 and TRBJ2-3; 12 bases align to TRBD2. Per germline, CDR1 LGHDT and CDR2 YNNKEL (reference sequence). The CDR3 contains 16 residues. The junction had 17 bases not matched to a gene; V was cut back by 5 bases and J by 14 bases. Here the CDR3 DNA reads TGTGCCAGCAGCGACCACACTAGCGGGGGGCCTTCGTTGGGGTATTTT. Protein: CASSDHTSGGPSLGYF.

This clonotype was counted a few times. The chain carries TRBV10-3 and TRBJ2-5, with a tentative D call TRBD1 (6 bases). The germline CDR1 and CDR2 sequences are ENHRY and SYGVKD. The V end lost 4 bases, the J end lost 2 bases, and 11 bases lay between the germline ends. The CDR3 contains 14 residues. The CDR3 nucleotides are TGTGCCATCAGTGGGGGACAATCTCAAGAGACCCAGTACTTC. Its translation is CAISGGQSQETQYF.

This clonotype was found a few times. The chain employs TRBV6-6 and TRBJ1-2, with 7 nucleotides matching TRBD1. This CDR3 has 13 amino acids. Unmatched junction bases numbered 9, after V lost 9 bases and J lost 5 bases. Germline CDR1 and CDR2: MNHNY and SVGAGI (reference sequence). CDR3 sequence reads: CASNRDRQYGYTF. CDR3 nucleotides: TGTGCCAGTAACCGGGACAGACAATATGGCTACACCTTC.

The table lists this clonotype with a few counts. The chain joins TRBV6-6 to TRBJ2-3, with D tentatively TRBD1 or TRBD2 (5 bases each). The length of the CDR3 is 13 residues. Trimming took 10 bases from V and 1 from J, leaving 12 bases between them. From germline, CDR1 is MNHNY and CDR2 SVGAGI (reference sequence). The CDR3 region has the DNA TGTGCCATAACTAGGGACGGCACAGATACGCAGTATTTT. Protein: CAITRDGTDTQYF.

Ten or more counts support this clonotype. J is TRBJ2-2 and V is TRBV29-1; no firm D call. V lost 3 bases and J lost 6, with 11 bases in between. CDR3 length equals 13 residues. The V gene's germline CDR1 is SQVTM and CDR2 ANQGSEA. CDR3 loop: CSVESQEPGELFF. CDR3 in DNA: TGCAGCGTTGAGTCCCAGGAGCCCGGGGAGCTGTTTTTT.

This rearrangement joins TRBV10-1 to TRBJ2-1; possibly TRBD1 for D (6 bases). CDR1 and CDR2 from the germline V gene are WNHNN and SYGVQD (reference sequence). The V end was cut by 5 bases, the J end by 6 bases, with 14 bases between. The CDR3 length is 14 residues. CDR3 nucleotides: TGCGCCAGCAGTACAGGGTTGTTGGGCAATGAGCAGTTCTTC. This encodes CASSTGLLGNEQFF.

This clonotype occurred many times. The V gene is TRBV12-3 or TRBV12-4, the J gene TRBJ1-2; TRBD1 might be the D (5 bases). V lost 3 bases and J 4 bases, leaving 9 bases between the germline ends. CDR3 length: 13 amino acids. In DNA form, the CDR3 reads TGTGCCAGCAGTTTGGGCGGGGGCTATGGCTACACCTTC. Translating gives CASSLGGGYGYTF.

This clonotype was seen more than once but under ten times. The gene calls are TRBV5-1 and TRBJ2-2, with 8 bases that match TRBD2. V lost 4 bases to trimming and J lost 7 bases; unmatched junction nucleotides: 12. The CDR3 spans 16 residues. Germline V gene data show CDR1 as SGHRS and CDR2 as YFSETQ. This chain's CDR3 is CASSRSPGGPVGELFF. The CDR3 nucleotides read TGCGCCAGCAGCCGTAGCCCGGGGGGGCCGGTCGGGGAGCTGTTTTTT. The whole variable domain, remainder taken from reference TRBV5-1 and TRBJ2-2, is KAGVTQTPRYLIKTRGQQVTLSCSPISGHRSVSWYQQTPGQGLQFLFEYFSETQRNKGNFPGRFSGRQFSNSRSEMNVSTLELGDSALYLCASSRSPGGPVGELFFGEGSRLTVL.

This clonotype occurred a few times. The CDR3 region is CASSFAGGGDEQFF. The CDR3 DNA is TGTGCCAGCAGCTTTGCGGGGGGTGGGGATGAGCAGTTCTTC. The chain links TRBV5-4 to TRBJ2-1; 8 bases agree with TRBD2. The length of the CDR3 is 14 residues. Trimming at V came to 2 bases and at J to 8 bases, leaving 6 bases not matched to a gene. Germline CDR1 is SGHNT and CDR2 is YYREEE (reference sequence).

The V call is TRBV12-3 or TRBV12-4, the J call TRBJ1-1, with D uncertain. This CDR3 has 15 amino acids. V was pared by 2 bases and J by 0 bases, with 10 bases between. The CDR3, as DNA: TGTGCCAGCAGTTTATGGCCTGGGATGAACACTGAAGCTTTCTTT. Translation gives CASSLWPGMNTEAFF.

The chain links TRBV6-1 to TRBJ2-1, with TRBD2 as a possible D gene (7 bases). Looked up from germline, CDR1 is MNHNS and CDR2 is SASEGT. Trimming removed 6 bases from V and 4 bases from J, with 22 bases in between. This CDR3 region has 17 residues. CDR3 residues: CASRPVLGGGWYNEQFF. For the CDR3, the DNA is TGTGCCAGCAGGCCGGTCTTAGGGGGGGGTTGGTACAATGAGCAGTTCTTC.

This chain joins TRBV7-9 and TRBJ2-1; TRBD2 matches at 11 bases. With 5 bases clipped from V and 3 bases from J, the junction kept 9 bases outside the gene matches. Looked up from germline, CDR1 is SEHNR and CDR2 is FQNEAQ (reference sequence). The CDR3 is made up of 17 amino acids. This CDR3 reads CASSLGRGLADYNEQFF. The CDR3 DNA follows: TGTGCCAGCAGCCTTGGGAGGGGACTAGCGGACTACAATGAGCAGTTCTTC. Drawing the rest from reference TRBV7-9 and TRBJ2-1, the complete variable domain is DTGVSQNPRHKITKRGQNVTFRCDPISEHNRLYWYRQTLGQGPEFLTYFQNEAQLEKSRLLSDRFSAERPKGSFSTLEIQRTEQGDSAMYLCASSLGRGLADYNEQFFGPGTRLTVL.

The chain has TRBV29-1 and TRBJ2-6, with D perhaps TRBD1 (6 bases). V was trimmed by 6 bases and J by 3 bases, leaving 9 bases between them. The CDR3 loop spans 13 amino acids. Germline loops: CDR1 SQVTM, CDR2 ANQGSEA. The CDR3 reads CSVAGVGANVLTF. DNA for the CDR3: TGCAGCGTGGCAGGGGTTGGGGCCAACGTCCTGACTTTC.

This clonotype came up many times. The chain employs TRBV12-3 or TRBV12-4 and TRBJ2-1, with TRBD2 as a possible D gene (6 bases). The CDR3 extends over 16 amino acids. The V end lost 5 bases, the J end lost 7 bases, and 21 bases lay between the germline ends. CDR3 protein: CASSPMEGSSWNEQFF. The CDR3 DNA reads TGTGCCAGCAGTCCGATGGAGGGCTCAAGTTGGAATGAGCAGTTCTTC.

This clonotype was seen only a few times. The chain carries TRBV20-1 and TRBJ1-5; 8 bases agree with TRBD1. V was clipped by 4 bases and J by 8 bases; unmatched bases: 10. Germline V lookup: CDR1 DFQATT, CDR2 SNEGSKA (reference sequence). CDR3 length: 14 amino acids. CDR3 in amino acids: CSATTDREMEPQHF. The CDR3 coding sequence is TGCAGTGCTACAACGGACAGGGAAATGGAGCCCCAGCATTTT.

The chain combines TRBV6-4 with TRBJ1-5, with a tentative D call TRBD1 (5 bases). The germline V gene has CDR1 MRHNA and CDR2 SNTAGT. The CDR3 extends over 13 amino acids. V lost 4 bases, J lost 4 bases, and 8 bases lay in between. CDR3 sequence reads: CASSGTPNQPQHF. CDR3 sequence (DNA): TGTGCCAGCAGTGGGACACCGAATCAGCCCCAGCATTTT.

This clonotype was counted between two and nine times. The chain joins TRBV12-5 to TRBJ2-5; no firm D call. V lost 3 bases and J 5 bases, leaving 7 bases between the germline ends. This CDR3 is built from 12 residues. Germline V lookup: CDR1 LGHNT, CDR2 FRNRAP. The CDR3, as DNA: TGTGCTAGTGGTTTTATCGGGGAGACCCAGTACTTC. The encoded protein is CASGFIGETQYF.

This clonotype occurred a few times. CDR3 residues: CASRGTGIKDTQYF. The CDR3 DNA is TGTGCCAGCAGGGGGACTGGTATTAAGGATACGCAGTATTTT. The rearrangement links TRBV2 to TRBJ2-3, with D tentatively TRBD2 (6 bases). V dropped 6 bases and J dropped 6 bases, with 16 bases sitting between them. Germline V gene lookup returns CDR1 SNHLY and CDR2 FYNNEI. This CDR3 comprises 14 residues.

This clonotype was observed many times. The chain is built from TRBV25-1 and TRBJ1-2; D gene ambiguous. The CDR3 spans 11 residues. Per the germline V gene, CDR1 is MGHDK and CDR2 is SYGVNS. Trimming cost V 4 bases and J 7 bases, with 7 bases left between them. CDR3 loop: CASSGGFGYTF. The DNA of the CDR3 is TGTGCCAGCAGTGGGGGTTTTGGCTACACCTTC.

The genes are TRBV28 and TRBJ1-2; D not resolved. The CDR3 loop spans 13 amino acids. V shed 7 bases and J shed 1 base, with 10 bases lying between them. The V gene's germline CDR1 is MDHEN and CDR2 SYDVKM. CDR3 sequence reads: CASKPEINYGYTF. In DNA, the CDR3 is TGTGCCAGCAAGCCGGAGATTAACTATGGCTACACCTTC.

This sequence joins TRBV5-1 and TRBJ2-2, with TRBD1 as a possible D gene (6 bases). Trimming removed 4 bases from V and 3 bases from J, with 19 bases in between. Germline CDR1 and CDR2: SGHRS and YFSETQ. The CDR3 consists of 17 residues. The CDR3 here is CASSDYDSSGDTGELFF. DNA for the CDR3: TGCGCCAGCAGCGACTACGACAGCTCAGGGGACACCGGGGAGCTGTTTTTT.

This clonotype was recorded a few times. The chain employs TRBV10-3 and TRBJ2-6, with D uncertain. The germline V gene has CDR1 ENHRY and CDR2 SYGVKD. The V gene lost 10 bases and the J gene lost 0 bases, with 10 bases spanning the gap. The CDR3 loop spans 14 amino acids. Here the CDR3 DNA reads TGTGCCACTACCCCGAACTCTGGGGCCAACGTCCTGACTTTC. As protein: CATTPNSGANVLTF.

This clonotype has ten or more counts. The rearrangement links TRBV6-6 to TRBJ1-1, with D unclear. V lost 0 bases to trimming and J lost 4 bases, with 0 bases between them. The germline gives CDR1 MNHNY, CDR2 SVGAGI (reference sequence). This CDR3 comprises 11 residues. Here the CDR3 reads CASSYSTEAFF. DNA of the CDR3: TGTGCCAGCAGTTACTCCACTGAAGCTTTCTTT.